This T cell receptor (beta chain) derives from a study of shared clonotypes between healthy human individuals. Study at large: Researchers assigned three CD4 naive, three CD4 memory, two CD8 naive and one CD8 memory plate to each donor. The study, taken as a whole, reports: A handful of donors shared about 4.5% of their naive CD4 clonotypes. The generation probabilities recorded for non-shared clonotypes fell below those of clonotypes shared by all four donors.

Turning to this clone: The antigen is not known.

CD45RA+ naive and CD45RA-negative memory subsets were separated from CD4+ cells. V lost 6 bases to trimming and J lost 5 bases; unmatched junction nucleotides: 9. Germline lookup yields CDR1 LGHNA and CDR2 YNFKEQ. The CDR3 totals 15 residues. Some clones are missing from TCRdb's copy, which holds only in-frame ones; the method was immunoSEQ multiplex PCR. Of about 2.4 million clones in the sample, roughly 93% were seen once. The sequencing sample was made of naive CD4+ T cells from PBMCs. Subset described: CD45RA+ positively selected. The TCR sequence derives from a man younger than 35 in good health. Some clones in this sample may be carry-over from other donors' samples. This rearrangement joins TRBV4-2 to TRBJ2-7, with 11 bases fitting TRBD2. The CDR3 spells CASRQRTSGSHEQYF. CDR3 in DNA: TGTGCCAGCAGGCAGAGGACTAGCGGGTCCCACGAGCAGTACTTC.